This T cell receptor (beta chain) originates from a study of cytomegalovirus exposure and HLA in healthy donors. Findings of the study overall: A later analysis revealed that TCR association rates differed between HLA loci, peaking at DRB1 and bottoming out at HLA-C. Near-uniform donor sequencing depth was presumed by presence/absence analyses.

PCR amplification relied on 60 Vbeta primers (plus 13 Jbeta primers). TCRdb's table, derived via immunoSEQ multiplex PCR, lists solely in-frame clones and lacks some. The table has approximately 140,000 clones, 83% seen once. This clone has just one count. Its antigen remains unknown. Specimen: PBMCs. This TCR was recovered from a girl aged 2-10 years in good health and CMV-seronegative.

The DNA of the CDR3 is TGTGCCAGCAGCTTAGTCGCGGGAGCAACCTACGAGCAGTACTTC. This codes for CASSLVAGATYEQYF. This chain connects TRBV7-9 to TRBJ2-7; 7 bases match TRBD2. The length of the CDR3 is 15 residues. Trimming at V came to 1 base and at J to 2 bases, leaving 5 bases not matched to a gene. Germline assignment: CDR1 SEHNR and CDR2 FQNEAQ (reference sequence). The full variable domain, with the rest looked up from reference TRBV7-9 and TRBJ2-7, is DTGVSQNPRHKITKRGQNVTFRCDPISEHNRLYWYRQTLGQGPEFLTYFQNEAQLEKSRLLSDRFSAERPKGSFSTLEIQRTEQGDSAMYLCASSLVAGATYEQYFGPGTRLTVT.